This paragraph reports one T cell receptor beta chain. The target antigen is unknown. CT and PET/CT found no node involvement in any patient, and none had received chemotherapy or radiotherapy before or had other malignancies. Two-round multiplex PCR, the amplification method, yielded TCR beta CDR3 from genomic DNA. Round-one PCR had primers specific to each TRBV and TRBJ gene. In TCRdb, the multiplex PCR reads were re-called with MiXCR into one record per CDR3 protein. Of 45,000 to 60,000 distinct CDR3 sequences listed, under 45% were seen once; the top ten hold 9.2%. The data were obtained in a study of prognosis after radiotherapy for stage I lung cancer. Overall study context: Squamous cell carcinoma tumors occurred in over five patients, adenocarcinoma in roughly 13. SBRT radiotherapy comprised 3 to 5 fractions at a biologically effective dose of at least 100 Gy. General study results and limits: Compared with a median of about 10,000 beforehand, unique TCR clone counts dropped to around 7,100 after stereotactic body radiation therapy.

Germline assignment: CDR1 SGHRS and CDR2 YFSETQ. V shed 0 bases and J shed 5 bases, with 12 bases lying between them. This CDR3 contains 14 residues. The specimen comprised PBMCs, sampled before or after stereotactic body radiation therapy (not recorded which). The TCR comes from a donor at least 50 years old with non-small cell lung cancer. This rearrangement joins TRBV5-1 to TRBJ2-7; TRBD1 is a possible D gene (5 bases). The CDR3 DNA reads TGCGCCAGCAGCTTGGTAGGGGATAAGAACGAGCAGTACTTC. Its protein product is CASSLVGDKNEQYF.